The 2 T cell receptor beta chains listed next were all sequenced from one sample in a study of T-cell reconstitution after alpha-beta-depleted transplantation in children. Library preparation (for TCRbeta) was performed with unique molecular identifiers. One entry per CDR3 protein results from TCRdb running MiXCR on the PCR reads. The profile shows 300,000 or so distinct CDR3 sequences, 23% of them singletons. Sequenced material: PBMCs, mostly from graft donor cells, taken 180 days after TCRalphabeta/CD19-depleted stem cell transplant. The receptors here all came from a male patient younger than 18 who had a stem cell transplant for acute lymphoblastic leukemia, so the T cells may come from the graft donor.

The chain recombines TRBV5-1 with TRBJ1-4; a weak D match, TRBD1 (6 bases). The CDR3 is made up of 16 amino acids. Germline V gene sequence: CDR1 SGHRS, CDR2 YFSETQ. The ends were cut back, 1 base at V and 3 bases at J, with 13 bases in the middle. The CDR3 is CASSLRGDGSNEKLFF. CDR3 coding DNA: TGCGCCAGCAGCTTGAGGGGGGACGGCTCTAATGAAAAACTGTTTTTT.

The J gene is TRBJ2-7, the V gene TRBV3-1; TRBD1 aligns across 10 bases. Losses at the gene ends were 3 bases for V and 6 bases for J; bases not matched to a gene: 8. CDR3 length: 15 residues. Germline CDR1 reads LGHDT; CDR2 reads YNNKEL (reference sequence). Here the CDR3 reads CASSQDSGTGAEQYF. Here the CDR3 DNA reads TGTGCCAGCAGCCAGGACTCCGGGACAGGGGCCGAGCAGTACTTC.